This record covers a single TCR beta chain. Isolation yielded PBMCs, at least 7 million per sample, in every case. This sample was included in a study of blood T cells in healthy people across ages. Per the germline V gene, CDR1 is MNHEY and CDR2 is SMNVEV (reference sequence). The CDR3 covers 15 residues. V was pared by 5 bases and J by 4 bases, with 7 bases of the junction left unmatched. Primers used in a second PCR of about 7 to 12 cycles were a sample-barcoded 5' primer and a J-beta primer mix. TCRdb used MiXCR to reprocess the 5' RACE reads, holding one entry per CDR3 protein. Of about 580,000 distinct CDR3 sequences in the sample, around 50% were seen once.

The chain is built from TRBV27 and TRBJ2-7; 11 nucleotides align to TRBD1. This TCR was recovered from an elderly man in good health. Sequenced: blood. The CDR3 DNA reads as TGTGCCAGCAGTAGGAGGACAGGGGGCGGGTACGAGCAGTACTTC. This codes for CASSRRTGGGYEQYF.